Following are 18 T cell receptor beta chains from one sample sequenced in a study of cytomegalovirus exposure and HLA in healthy donors (dated by TCRdb to between 2016 and 2019). Library construction relied on the immunoSEQ multiplex PCR assay. A mixture of 60 forward primers for TCR Vbeta segments and 13 reverse primers for TCR Jbeta segments was used in the multiplex PCR. The immuneACCESS repertoire file appears here via TCRdb, limited to in-frame rearrangements. These files lack a portion of the clones; in checked studies, under half of the deficit traces to unresolved V genes, and the cause of the others is not known. The sample includes over 75,000 clones, with around 80% observed a single time. The biggest ten clones account for about 0.79% of the sample. The material sequenced was PBMCs. These receptors originate from a woman aged 60-75 years in good health and CMV-seronegative.

The chain has TRBV27 and TRBJ1-1; D call uncertain. The germline CDR1 and CDR2 sequences are MNHEY and SMNVEV (reference sequence). The CDR3 is 15 residues long. V was cut by 2 bases and J by 1 base, with 11 bases left in between. The CDR3 is CASSLRPGANTEAFF. CDR3 sequence (DNA): TGTGCCAGCAGTTTAAGGCCCGGAGCGAACACTGAAGCTTTCTTT.

This chain uses TRBV7-8 with TRBJ2-7, with 8 nucleotides matching TRBD2. J was trimmed by 2 bases and V by 5 bases; bases with no gene match: 8. Germline lookup yields CDR1 SGHVS and CDR2 FQNEAQ. CDR3 length: 15 residues. This CDR3 reads CASSPRGGKTYEQYF. DNA of the CDR3: TGTGCCAGCAGCCCTCGGGGGGGGAAGACCTACGAGCAGTACTTC.

The chain employs TRBV19 and TRBJ1-2, with TRBD1 identical over 9 bases. CDR1 is LNHDA and CDR2 is SQIVND in the germline V gene (reference sequence). CDR3 size: 14 residues. The ends lost 7 bases at V and 1 base at J; junction bases unmatched: 4. CDR3 loop: CASTGTGRNYGYTF. CDR3 in DNA: TGTGCCAGTACTGGGACAGGGCGTAACTATGGCTACACCTTC.

The chain carries TRBV6-5 and TRBJ1-2; D might be TRBD1 (5 bases). The CDR3 covers 15 residues. Germline CDR1 and CDR2: MNHEY and SVGAGI. The V and J ends lost 2 bases and 0 bases respectively, with 10 bases between them. DNA for the CDR3: TGTGCCAGCAGTTACGCAGGGTTGGCTAACTATGGCTACACCTTC. Its protein is CASSYAGLANYGYTF.

The chain combines TRBV25-1 with TRBJ1-1, with 9 bases lining up with TRBD1. The CDR3 is made up of 16 amino acids. V lost 2 bases, J lost 4 bases, and 8 bases stayed unmatched. Germline CDR1 is MGHDK and CDR2 is SYGVNS. CDR3 loop: CASSESLGQGGTEAFF. CDR3 in DNA: TGTGCCAGCAGTGAAAGCCTGGGACAGGGTGGCACTGAAGCTTTCTTT.

The chain links TRBV2 to TRBJ2-5, with 11 bases aligning to TRBD2. Germline assignment: CDR1 SNHLY and CDR2 FYNNEI. The CDR3 length is 14 residues. Trimming removed 4 bases from V and 13 bases from J; junction bases left unmatched: 11. CDR3 nucleotides: TGTGCCAGCAGTGGATCTAGCGGGGGGCACCCTTGGTACTTC. Translated: CASSGSSGGHPWYF.

The genes are TRBV28 and TRBJ1-2; TRBD1 agrees at 7 bases. Germline V CDR1 and CDR2: MDHEN, SYDVKM. After removal of 1 base from V and 8 bases from J, the junction contained 7 bases not matched to a gene. The CDR3 contains 14 residues. CDR3 DNA: TGTGCCAGCAGTTTATTGGCAGGGGGAGACGGCTACACCTTC. This encodes CASSLLAGGDGYTF.

V usage is TRBV7-6 and J usage is TRBJ2-2; 7 bases fit TRBD2. The CDR3 length is 17 residues. Germline V gene sequence: CDR1 SGHVS, CDR2 FNYEAQ. With V trimmed by 1 base and J by 1 base, 6 bases remained unmatched. CDR3 residues: CASSLGSSGENTGELFF. The CDR3 nucleotides are TGTGCCAGCAGCTTAGGTTCTAGCGGTGAGAACACCGGGGAGCTGTTTTTT. The entire variable domain, with the rest obtained from reference TRBV7-6 and TRBJ2-2, is as follows: GAGVSQSPRYKVTKRGQDVALRCDPISGHVSLYWYRQALGQGPEFLTYFNYEAQQDKSGLPNDRFSAERPEGSISTLTIQRTEQRDSAMYRCASSLGSSGENTGELFFGEGSRLTVL.

This chain uses TRBV5-4 with TRBJ2-7; D may be TRBD1 (6 bases). Trimming removed 4 bases at V and 4 bases at J, with 18 bases between. The CDR3 has 15 amino acids. Germline V gene data show CDR1 as SGHNT and CDR2 as YYREEE (reference sequence). In DNA form, the CDR3 reads TGTGCCAGCAGCCCCGAGGCAGGGGTCTCGTACGAGCAGTACTTC. Protein sequence: CASSPEAGVSYEQYF.

This clone appeared a few times. The rearrangement links TRBV5-6 to TRBJ2-7; 9 bases agree with TRBD2. CDR1 and CDR2 (germline): SGHDT, YYEEEE. J gave up 6 bases and V 1 base, and 8 bases lay outside the gene matches. The CDR3 spans 15 residues. The CDR3 sequence: CASSLWREGLAEQYF. The CDR3 DNA reads as TGTGCCAGCAGCTTGTGGCGGGAGGGCCTTGCCGAGCAGTACTTC.

This chain uses TRBV30 with TRBJ1-2; 7 nucleotides agree with TRBD1. J lost 8 bases, V lost 3 bases, and 9 bases had no gene match. The germline V gene has CDR1 GTSNPN and CDR2 SVGIG (reference sequence). The CDR3 has 13 residues. CDR3 in DNA: TGTGCCTGGAGCCGACTGCCAGGGGGGGGCTACACCTTC. It codes for CAWSRLPGGGYTF.

The sample holds a few counts of this clone. The chain recombines TRBV6-6 with TRBJ2-3, with 7 bases lining up with TRBD2. This CDR3 region has 15 residues. Germline V gene lookup returns CDR1 MNHNY and CDR2 SVGAGI (reference sequence). V was pared by 2 bases and J by 1 base, with 3 bases of the junction left unmatched. This CDR3 reads CASSYQRGGTDTQYF. The CDR3 DNA reads as TGTGCCAGCAGTTACCAGCGGGGTGGCACAGATACGCAGTATTTT.

This clone was detected once. This rearrangement joins TRBV7-7 to TRBJ2-5; 8 bases align to TRBD2. With 5 bases clipped from V and 4 bases from J, the junction kept 12 bases outside the gene matches. The CDR3 totals 16 residues. Per the germline V gene, CDR1 is SSHAT and CDR2 is FNYEAQ (reference sequence). The CDR3 reads CASSPVGAGVAETQYF. In nucleotides, the CDR3 is TGTGCCAGCAGCCCTGTTGGAGCGGGAGTCGCAGAGACCCAGTACTTC. The variable domain in full, completed from reference TRBV7-7 and TRBJ2-5, reads GAGVSQSPRYKVTKRGQDVTLRCDPISSHATLYWYQQALGQGPEFLTYFNYEAQPDKSGLPSDRFSAERPEGSISTLTIQRTEQRDSAMYRCASSPVGAGVAETQYFGPGTRLLVL.

The V gene is TRBV5-1, the J gene TRBJ2-7, with TRBD2 matching 7 bases. Trimming removed 4 bases from V and 6 bases from J; junction bases left unmatched: 10. The CDR3 spans 14 residues. In germline, CDR1 is SGHRS, CDR2 YFSETQ. The CDR3 nucleotides are TGCGCCAGCAGCGGGGGACTAAGGGGCGGCGAGCAGTACTTC. Translation gives CASSGGLRGGEQYF.

The chain couples TRBV5-1 to TRBJ1-2; D perhaps matches TRBD1 (5 bases). The CDR3 is 13 amino acids. Germline V gene sequence: CDR1 SGHRS, CDR2 YFSETQ. V was cut by 2 bases and J by 4 bases, with 9 bases left in between. CDR3 bases: TGCGCCAGCAGCTTAATGGACACCTATGGCTACACCTTC. This encodes CASSLMDTYGYTF. Full variable domain (rest looked up from reference TRBV5-1 and TRBJ1-2): KAGVTQTPRYLIKTRGQQVTLSCSPISGHRSVSWYQQTPGQGLQFLFEYFSETQRNKGNFPGRFSGRQFSNSRSEMNVSTLELGDSALYLCASSLMDTYGYTFGSGTRLTVV.

The chain carries TRBV7-9 and TRBJ1-5, with a tentative D call TRBD1 (5 bases). Per germline, CDR1 SEHNR and CDR2 FQNEAQ (reference sequence). This CDR3 has 16 residues. The V gene lost 5 bases and the J gene lost 4 bases, with 18 bases spanning the gap. CDR3 sequence: CASSAGSGGSNQPQHF. The CDR3 DNA is TGTGCCAGCAGCGCGGGTTCGGGGGGAAGTAATCAGCCCCAGCATTTT.

V gene TRBV28 combines with J gene TRBJ1-5, with D unresolved. Per germline, CDR1 MDHEN and CDR2 SYDVKM. CDR3 length: 14 amino acids. V was trimmed by 6 bases and J by 5 bases, leaving 14 bases between them. CDR3 loop: CASSRSDTYQPQHF. The CDR3 DNA reads TGTGCCAGCAGCAGGTCGGATACGTATCAGCCCCAGCATTTT.

This clone occurred a few times. The chain joins TRBV23-1 to TRBJ1-1; possible D gene TRBD1, 5 bases. TRBV23-1 is classed as an ORF, of uncertain function. The CDR3 has 14 residues. Trimming pared 5 bases from V and 3 bases from J, leaving 13 bases between. The CDR3 nucleotides are TGCGCCAGCAGTTCAGAGACAGCCTACACTGAAGCTTTCTTT. Translated, it gives CASSSETAYTEAFF.